What follows are 9 T cell receptor beta chains derived from one specimen sequenced in a study of control samples from healthy donors and cancer patients. Clones were read by immunoSEQ multiplex PCR, and TCRdb kept only the in-frame ones, dropping some. This repertoire shows 170,000 or so clones, roughly 89% found once; its top ten account for about 1.4%. Sequencing was carried out using blood. The receptors here all came from a woman between 50 and 59 years old in good health.

The chain has TRBV28 and TRBJ2-3; 9 bases agree with TRBD2. The ends lost 5 bases at V and 4 bases at J; junction bases unmatched: 10. Germline loops: CDR1 MDHEN, CDR2 SYDVKM. CDR3 length equals 16 residues. The CDR3 DNA is TGTGCCAGCAGTCCCCAGGGGCGGGGGGGCTCAGATACGCAGTATTTT. Translation: CASSPQGRGGSDTQYF.

The genes are TRBV5-6 and TRBJ1-5, with TRBD1 identical over 11 bases. Germline assignment: CDR1 SGHDT and CDR2 YYEEEE. V trimming: 2 bases; J trimming: 11 bases; junction bases outside the gene matches: 6. The CDR3 sequence is 14 residues long. CDR3 loop: CASSFGTGGRTQHF. The CDR3 bases are TGTGCCAGCAGCTTTGGGACAGGGGGTAGAACCCAGCATTTT.

This clone was seen only once. The chain employs TRBV4-3 and TRBJ1-1; no firm D call. The germline V gene has CDR1 LGHNA and CDR2 YSLEER. CDR3 length: 15 residues. Trimming shortened V by 1 base and J by 0 bases, and 9 bases separated the two germline ends. The CDR3 DNA reads TGCGCCAGCAGCCAAGCGGTTACTGTGAACACTGAAGCTTTCTTT. Its translation: CASSQAVTVNTEAFF.

The V and J genes are TRBV7-7 and TRBJ2-2; D is ambiguous. CDR3 length: 12 residues. Germline V CDR1 and CDR2: SSHAT, FNYEAQ (reference sequence). The CDR3 loop reads CASLGSSGELFF. The CDR3 region has the DNA TGTGCTAGTCTAGGGTCATCCGGGGAGCTGTTTTTT.

In this sample, this clone turned up once. This chain joins TRBV18 and TRBJ2-1, with D unresolved. Germline-derived CDR1 and CDR2 are KGHSH and LQKENI. This CDR3 comprises 19 residues. The V gene lost 2 bases and the J gene lost 1 base, with 21 bases spanning the gap. The CDR3, as DNA: TGTGCCAGCTCACCAACTACAACACTTCGGGTGATATCCTACAATGAGCAGTTCTTC. Its protein product is CASSPTTTLRVISYNEQFF. Complete variable domain (other parts from reference TRBV18 and TRBJ2-1): NAGVMQNPRHLVRRRGQEARLRCSPMKGHSHVYWYRQLPEEGLKFMVYLQKENIIDESGMPKERFSAEFPKEGPSILRIQQVVRGDSAAYFCASSPTTTLRVISYNEQFFGPGTRLTVL.

The rearrangement uses TRBV5-8 and TRBJ2-1; D might be TRBD1 or TRBD2, each matching 5 bases. The CDR3 is 18 residues long. Trimming cost V 2 bases and J 6 bases, with 24 bases left between them. The germline V gene encodes CDR1 SGHTS and CDR2 YDEGEE. CDR3 loop: CASSLRGPNWRNPNEQFF. The CDR3 DNA reads TGTGCCAGCAGCTTACGGGGACCAAACTGGAGAAACCCCAATGAGCAGTTCTTC.

The chain combines TRBV5-1 with TRBJ1-1, with 7 bases identical to TRBD1. Per the germline V gene, CDR1 is SGHRS and CDR2 is YFSETQ. The CDR3 spans 16 residues. Trimming took 3 bases from V and 2 from J; bases not matched to a gene: 10. CDR3 sequence reads: CASSWRTGTVNTEAFF. DNA for the CDR3: TGCGCCAGCAGCTGGAGGACCGGGACAGTTAACACTGAAGCTTTCTTT.

This clone showed up just once. The chain carries TRBV2 and TRBJ1-2, with TRBD1 as a possible D gene (6 bases). V was pared by 8 bases and J by 4 bases, with 17 bases between. The CDR3 is 14 residues long. From germline, CDR1 is SNHLY and CDR2 FYNNEI. Here the CDR3 reads CASGYRRGGYGYTF. The DNA of the CDR3 is TGTGCCAGCGGCTACAGGAGGGGGGGCTATGGCTACACCTTC.

CDR3: CASSQDRAEQFF. DNA of the CDR3: TGTGCCAGCAGCCAAGATAGGGCGGAGCAGTTCTTC. The J gene is TRBJ2-1, the V gene TRBV3-1 (or the pseudogene TRBV3-2); D uncertain. CDR1 is LGHDT and CDR2 is YNNKEL in the germline V gene (reference sequence). Trimming removed 0 bases from V and 10 bases from J, with 7 bases in between. The CDR3 covers 12 residues.